The rows below give T cell receptor beta chains drawn from one sample of a study of blood T cell repertoires in COVID-19. Assay: immunoSEQ multiplex PCR; the TCRdb copy retains only in-frame clones and omits some. This table has roughly 130,000 clones, roughly nine tenths appearing once. Material: peripheral blood. The receptors were sampled from a human donor with COVID-19, enrolled during active disease. The donor label of this sample is uncertain. CDR3s include the opening cysteine and the closing phenylalanine or tryptophan. A D gene is named only where the DNA matches it firmly. Only some rows state a clone size, as once, few, many or a class for expanded clones.

abundance	j_gene	v_gene	d_gene	CDR3nt	CDR3aa
.	TRBJ1-2	TRBV7-2	.	TGTGCCAGCAGCTTAGTGTCGGGGCAGGGGATTGGGTATGGCTACACCTTC	CASSLVSGQGIGYGYTF
.	TRBJ2-5	TRBV5-4	.	TGTGCCAGCAGCCCCGGGACTCATAAAGAGACCCAGTACTTC	CASSPGTHKETQYF
.	TRBJ2-7	TRBV6-1	TRBD2	TGTGCCAGCAGTGACCGACAAGGGCGGGGGGGTGACTACGAGCAGTACTTC	CASSDRQGRGGDYEQYF
.	TRBJ2-3	TRBV19	TRBD1	TGTGCCAGTAGCCGGGACAGGGGTACAGATACGCAGTATTTT	CASSRDRGTDTQYF
.	TRBJ1-1	TRBV28	TRBD1	TGTGCCAGCAGTTTACCCGGACAGGGAGGCTCTGAAGCTTTCTTT	CASSLPGQGGSEAFF
few	TRBJ1-1	TRBV18	TRBD1	TGTGCCAGCTCACCCACGGGACAGGAAACCTTCAACACTGAAGCTTTCTTT	CASSPTGQETFNTEAFF
few	TRBJ2-7	TRBV28	TRBD1	TGTGCCAGCAGTTCTAGATCCGGGACAGGGGGCTCCTACGAGCAGTACTTC	CASSSRSGTGGSYEQYF
.	TRBJ2-1	TRBV5-1	.	TGCGCCAGCAGCTTGCTTCCGGGGTTGAGCTCCTACAATGAGCAGTTCTTC	CASSLLPGLSSYNEQFF
.	TRBJ1-1	TRBV15	TRBD1	TGTGCCACCAGCAGTAACAGGGGGAATAGTGAAGCTTTCTTT	CATSSNRGNSEAFF
.	TRBJ2-1	TRBV5-1	TRBD2	TGCGCCAGCAGCTTGGGTAGCGGGGGAAATGAGCAGTTCTTC	CASSLGSGGNEQFF
.	TRBJ2-5	TRBV7-9	.	TGTGCCAGCGATGGAGCACTCCAAGAGACCCAGTACTTC	CASDGALQETQYF
few	TRBJ1-6	TRBV10-3	.	TGTGCCATCAGTGCCGGCAACCGGGCCTATAATTCACCCCTCCACTTT	CAISAGNRAYNSPLHF
.	TRBJ1-5	TRBV27	TRBD1	TGTGCCCGCCGCTCAGGGGGCCGGACCCAGCATTTT	CARRSGGRTQHF
few	TRBJ1-3	TRBV9	.	TGTGCCAGCAGCCCAACTCCCTCACCCGGAAACACCATATATTTT	CASSPTPSPGNTIYF
.	TRBJ1-2	TRBV27	.	TGTGCCAGCAGTCCCTGGGGAGGCGGCTACACCTTC	CASSPWGGGYTF
.	TRBJ1-6	TRBV10-2	TRBD1	TGCGCCAGCACTCGAACAGGGGAGAATTCACCCCTCCACTTT	CASTRTGENSPLHF
few	TRBJ1-5	TRBV12-5	.	TGTGCTAGTGGAGAGACAGCAAATCAGCCCCAGCATTTT	CASGETANQPQHF
few	TRBJ2-1	TRBV14	TRBD2	TGTGCCAGCAGCCGAAGACTAGGGCTAGCGGGGACAAGCTCCTACAATGAGCAGTTCTTC	CASSRRLGLAGTSSYNEQFF
.	TRBJ2-7	TRBV11-2	.	TGTGCCAGCGGAAAGGGGCCTTTATACGAGCAGTACTTC	CASGKGPLYEQYF
.	TRBJ1-5	TRBV6-2/TRBV6-3	.	TGTGCCAGCAGTCCCCTCGCTTACAGGGTCGGACAGCCCCAGCATTTT	CASSPLAYRVGQPQHF
.	TRBJ1-1	TRBV20-1	.	TGCAGTGCTAGTACGTCGGTGAACACTGAAGCTTTCTTT	CSASTSVNTEAFF
once	TRBJ2-3	TRBV5-1	TRBD2	TGCGCCAGCAGCTTGGTGACTAGCGGGAGGAGGACAGATACGCAGTATTTT	CASSLVTSGRRTDTQYF
once	TRBJ1-5	TRBV7-6	.	TGTGCCAGCAGCAATGCCAACGGCGAGGGGCCCCAGCATTTT	CASSNANGEGPQHF
.	TRBJ1-2	TRBV14	.	TGTGCCAGCAGCCAAGGGGGCTACTATGGCTACACCTTC	CASSQGGYYGYTF
.	TRBJ2-7	TRBV3-1/TRBV3-2	.	TGTGCCAGCAGCCGCACCTCGGGACTCCTAAGGGACGAGCAGTACTTC	CASSRTSGLLRDEQYF
once	TRBJ1-1	TRBV6-2/TRBV6-3	.	TGTGCCAGCAGTCCGGGACACGTGAACACTGAAGCTTTCTTT	CASSPGHVNTEAFF
.	TRBJ1-6	TRBV12-5	.	TGTGCTAGTGGTTTGTCCCAGGGTGATTCACCCCTCCACTTT	CASGLSQGDSPLHF
.	TRBJ1-2	TRBV19	.	TGTGCCAGTACCCCTGGACAGATCTATGGCTACACCTTC	CASTPGQIYGYTF
.	TRBJ2-5	TRBV30	TRBD2	TGTGCCTGGAGTCTACGGACTAGCGAACATTACCAAGAGACCCAGTACTTC	CAWSLRTSEHYQETQYF